A selection of T cell receptor delta chains follows, all from one sample in a study of fetal and pediatric gammadelta thymocytes. TCRdb re-called the reads via CATT. The sample includes 2,000 or so delta-chain clones, 20% to 25% of them seen just once. The sequenced sample was non-Vgamma9Vdelta2 gamma-delta T cells from the thymus. The receptors shown here come from a child who underwent cardiac surgery and was recorded as healthy. CDR3s include the opening cysteine and the closing phenylalanine or tryptophan. D genes are given only for firm matches. Expanded clones are given a class, and other clones once, few, many or no size at all.

J	V	D	size	CDR3	DNA
TRDJ1	TRDV1	.	.	CALGAYFLPGGDSTDKLIF	TGTGCTCTTGGGGCTTATTTCCTACCTGGGGGAGACTCCACCGATAAACTCATCTTT
TRDJ3	TRDV1	TRDD3	medium-sized	CALGEPPSSTGGSSSWDTRQMFF	TGTGCTCTTGGGGAGCCGCCTTCTTCTACTGGGGGATCGAGCTCCTGGGACACCCGACAGATGTTTTTC
TRDJ1	TRDV1	.	.	CALGNYHTPSFVMGTEPTDKLIF	TGTGCTCTTGGGAACTACCATACGCCCTCCTTTGTGATGGGGACGGAACCCACCGATAAACTCATCTTT
TRDJ1	TRDV1	.	medium-sized	CALGEPFFPNTDKLIF	TGTGCTCTTGGGGAACCGTTCTTCCCTAACACCGATAAACTCATCTTT
TRDJ1	TRAV36/DV7	.	.	CAVRSLPLYWGAYTDKLIF	TGTGCTGTGAGGTCTCTTCCTCTGTACTGGGGAGCGTACACCGATAAACTCATCTTT
TRDJ1	TRDV1	TRDD3	medium-sized	CALGEFLMGDRGDSPKLIF	TGTGCTCTTGGGGAATTTTTAATGGGGGATAGGGGGGACTCGCCTAAACTCATCTTT
TRDJ1	TRDV1	TRDD3	.	CALGGLYLWGLTDKLIF	TGTGCTCTTGGGGGGCTATACCTCTGGGGGTTGACCGATAAACTCATCTTT
TRDJ1	TRDV1	TRDD3	.	CALGDLILTGGSYTDKLIF	TGTGCTCTTGGGGACCTAATTCTAACTGGGGGATCGTACACCGATAAACTCATCTTT
TRDJ1	TRAV29/DV5	TRDD3	medium-sized	CAASANWGIRPTDKLIF	TGTGCAGCAAGCGCGAACTGGGGGATACGCCCCACCGATAAACTCATCTTT
TRDJ1	TRAV29/DV5	.	medium-sized	CAASARTSLRGGGYTDKLIF	TGTGCAGCAAGCGCGCGAACCTCTCTACGTGGTGGGGGGTACACCGATAAACTCATCTTT
TRDJ1	TRDV1	TRDD3	few	CALGEFSVLRAFRTGGYAPYTDKLIF	TGTGCTCTTGGGGAATTCTCAGTCCTGCGGGCGTTTAGGACTGGGGGATACGCCCCCTACACCGATAAACTCATCTTT
TRDJ1	TRDV3	TRDD3	medium-sized	CASAVLYWGRVTDKLIF	TGTGCCTCGGCTGTCCTGTACTGGGGGAGGGTCACCGATAAACTCATCTTT
TRDJ1	TRDV1	.	large	CALGELLLPTGDTRFKYTDKLIF	TGTGCTCTTGGGGAACTACTCCTTCCTACGGGGGATACGCGATTTAAATACACCGATAAACTCATCTTT
TRDJ1	TRDV1	.	.	CALGGTPPSQPTDKLIF	TGTGCTCTTGGGGGGACCCCTCCTTCCCAACCGACCGATAAACTCATCTTT
TRDJ1	TRDV1	TRDD2	.	CALGELTFLRNGGTLYTDKLIF	TGTGCTCTTGGGGAACTCACCTTCCTACGGAATGGGGGAACCCTTTACACCGATAAACTCATCTTT
TRDJ1	TRDV1	TRDD3	few	CALGELVGSGGYTPPSLNTDKLIF	TGTGCTCTTGGGGAACTAGTTGGGTCTGGGGGATACACACCTCCCAGTTTGAACACCGATAAACTCATCTTT
TRDJ1	TRDV1	TRDD3	medium-sized	CALGAKFPTRPLLGDPNTKTDKLIF	TGTGCTCTTGGGGCAAAGTTTCCTACGAGGCCTTTACTGGGGGATCCGAATACGAAAACCGATAAACTCATCTTT
TRDJ3	TRDV1	TRDD3	.	CALGEHIPVLGGVKTSWDTRQMFF	TGTGCTCTTGGGGAACACATCCCGGTACTGGGGGGCGTCAAAACATCCTGGGACACCCGACAGATGTTTTTC
TRDJ1	TRAV29/DV5	.	.	CAAIAGSSQLGVQYTDKLIF	TGTGCAGCAATAGCGGGCTCCTCCCAATTGGGGGTTCAGTACACCGATAAACTCATCTTT
TRDJ1	TRDV1	.	few	CALGESAPTEYWGSEGTDKLIF	TGTGCTCTTGGGGAATCCGCTCCTACGGAGTACTGGGGATCAGAGGGCACCGATAAACTCATCTTT
TRDJ1	TRDV1	.	large	CALGDPGGNYYCDTDKLIF	TGTGCTCTTGGGGACCCCGGGGGGAACTACTACTGCGACACCGATAAACTCATCTTT
TRDJ1	TRDV1	TRDD2	large	CALGDTRPSLYYTDKLIF	TGTGCTCTTGGGGATACTCGGCCTTCCTTATATTACACCGATAAACTCATCTTT
TRDJ1	TRDV1	TRDD3	few	CALGEAYAPLGGYDSWTLYTDKLIF	TGTGCTCTTGGGGAGGCCTACGCCCCCCTTGGGGGATACGATTCCTGGACCCTGTACACCGATAAACTCATCTTT